Given below is one T cell receptor (beta chain) in context. The sample belongs to a study of cytomegalovirus exposure and HLA in healthy donors. The CDR3 is 15 residues long. V was pared by 2 bases and J by 6 bases, with 16 bases between. Germline V gene sequence: CDR1 LGHNA, CDR2 YSLEER. This table comes from immunoSEQ multiplex PCR, and its TCRdb copy is limited to in-frame clones, with some not included. The sample records 130,000 to 150,000 clones, 84% being singletons. The sequencing input was PBMCs. The chain carries TRBV4-3 and TRBJ1-2; no firm D call. The source is a woman younger than 45 in good health and CMV-seronegative. CDR3 sequence reads: CASSQRRSGRDGYTF. CDR3 DNA sequence: TGCGCCAGCAGCCAACGAAGGAGCGGGCGGGATGGCTACACCTTC.